This TCR beta chain stems from a study of T cells in Graves' hyperthyroidism and ophthalmopathy (dated by TCRdb to 2018 to 2020). Some background on the complete study: Peripheral blood was collected at initial diagnosis, before any treatment. To identify distinguishing TCR V-J signatures, a discovery cohort of about 100 patients was used, comprising fewer than 45 with Graves' ophthalmopathy and some 60 with stable Graves' hyperthyroidism. Prospective prediction of ophthalmopathy was tested in an independent validation cohort consisting of 18 hyperthyroidism patients and about 17 patients who later progressed to ophthalmopathy. For training and testing, the 110 or so patients in the discovery cohort were randomly divided in a 7:3 ratio. The study also compared thyroid tissue and blood T-cell repertoires from about 6 Graves' hyperthyroidism patients. After sampling, hyperthyroidism patients received methimazole starting at 30 mg daily, and ophthalmopathy patients received high-dose intravenous methylprednisolone. According to the paper, TCR Vbeta CDR3 sequencing was carried out on 135 peripheral blood samples, which came from more than 40 ophthalmopathy, roughly 75 hyperthyroidism and roughly 17 progressor patients.

From the cysteine up to the phenylalanine, the CDR3 has a length of 15 residues. Only CDR3 DNA remains: 45 bases, in frame from the first base. From a lookup of the germline V gene (reference sequence), CDR1 and CDR2 are MNHEY and SMNVEV. A distance of 14 bases separates the germline ends of V and J, which lose 7 bases and 1 base respectively. The TCR beta CDR3 regions were amplified from the RNA transcripts. The first round of RT-PCR for the TCR CDR3 was performed with the HTBI primer set and the Qiagen OneStep RT-PCR kit. Libraries were constructed in a second round of multiplex PCR, after which size selection and purification were carried out. The libraries were sequenced on an Illumina HiSeq2000 using paired-end 100 bp reads. The authors' analysis ran thus. Raw data were processed with SOAPnuke, discarding reads with adapters, uncalled bases, mean Phred below 15, or no exact constant-primer or identifier match. COPE v1.2.5 was used to merge high-quality paired reads, and clonotypes were defined as unique nucleotide sequences. MiTCR v1.1 was used to align the clonotypes against IMGT TRBV, TRBD and TRBJ reference segments. The analysis included only V-J combinations with a frequency above 0.0001, which together covered approximately 99% of the repertoires. The TCS score was defined as the ratio of F50 (clonal expansion) to E x V (chaos), calculated using BLOSUM62-based TCRdist between CDR3 peptides within each V-J. Welch's t-statistics and random forest reduced roughly 540 V-J features to about 12, which were used in a naive Bayes classifier (R e1071). The similarity between thyroid and blood repertoires was quantified using the Morisita-Horn index. TCRdb redid the processing of the public reads, applying fastp at Q25 and MiXCR, and retained in-frame beta chains. Each entry is one CDR3 protein sequence, shown with its most common DNA and genes. Clone size and V and J calls follow TCRdb, not the original study. The sample records around 610,000 distinct CDR3 sequences, roughly 14% of which are singletons. The top ten constitute 4% to 5.5% of the sample.

This clonotype came up many times. It lacks a known antigen. No much larger clone is present one base from it, and per-base qualities are unavailable. Here is what the overall study found, with its caveats: During validation, the model predicted progression to ophthalmopathy a median of about 6.5 months ahead of onset, with roughly 65% sensitivity and around 72% specificity. Sample size was not statistically predetermined, and investigators were not blinded to group allocation. Most expanded thyroid clonotypes (frequency above 0.001) were also detected in blood, a finding suggesting that blood repertoires may reflect thyroid immune responses. In cross-validation, a model built on a 13 V-J signature told ophthalmopathy apart from stable hyperthyroidism with 85% to 90% sensitivity and roughly 81% specificity, and in testing the same model reached 80%/75%.

In the ophthalmopathy patients, disease was moderately to severely active, with a Clinical Activity Score of 3 or more, a NOSPECS grade of 4 or more, and a duration of less than 3 months. Exclusion was applied to patients with uncontrolled infections, other autoimmune diseases, pregnancy or lactation. Diagnoses relied on clinical symptoms, serum thyroxine and TRAb, thyroid ultrasound and orbital computed tomography. PBMCs were separated from 8 to 10 ml of fresh peripheral blood using Ficoll-Paque density gradient centrifugation. Trizol reagent was used to extract total RNA, and RNA quality was then checked on an Agilent 2100 Bioanalyzer.

The sequenced sample consisted of blood. The receptor was derived from a woman in her thirties or forties with Graves' ophthalmopathy. The chain joins TRBV27 to TRBJ1-5, with a weak D call of TRBD1 (5 bases match). CDR3 loop: CASKAYRTSNQPQHF. The DNA sequence is as follows: TGTGCCAGCAAGGCCTACAGGACCAGCAATCAGCCCCAGCATTTT.